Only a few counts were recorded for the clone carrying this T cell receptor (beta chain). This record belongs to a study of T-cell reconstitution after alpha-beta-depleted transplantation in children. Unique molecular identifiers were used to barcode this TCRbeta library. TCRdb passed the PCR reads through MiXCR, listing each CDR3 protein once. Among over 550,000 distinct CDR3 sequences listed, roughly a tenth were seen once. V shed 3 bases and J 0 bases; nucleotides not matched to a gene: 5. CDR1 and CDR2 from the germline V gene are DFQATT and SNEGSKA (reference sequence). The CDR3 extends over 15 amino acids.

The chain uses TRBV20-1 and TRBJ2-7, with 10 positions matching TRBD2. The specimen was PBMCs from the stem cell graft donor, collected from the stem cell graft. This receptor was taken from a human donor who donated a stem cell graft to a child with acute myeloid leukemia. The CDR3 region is CSARPSSGGSYEQYF. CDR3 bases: TGCAGTGCTAGGCCCTCTAGCGGGGGCTCCTACGAGCAGTACTTC.